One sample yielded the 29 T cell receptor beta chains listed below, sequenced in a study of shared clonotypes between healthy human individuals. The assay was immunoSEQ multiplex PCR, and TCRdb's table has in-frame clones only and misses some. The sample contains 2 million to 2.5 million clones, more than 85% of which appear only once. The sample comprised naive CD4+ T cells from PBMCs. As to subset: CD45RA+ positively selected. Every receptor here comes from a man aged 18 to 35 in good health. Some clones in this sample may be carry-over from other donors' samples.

This CDR3 reads CASSLGSYEQYF. CDR3 sequence (DNA): TGTGCCAGCAGCCTTGGATCCTACGAGCAGTACTTC. The genes are TRBV2 and TRBJ2-7; no clear D gene. Germline-derived CDR1 and CDR2 are SNHLY and FYNNEI. This CDR3 is built from 12 residues. The ends were cut back, 6 bases at V and 1 base at J, with 7 bases in the middle.

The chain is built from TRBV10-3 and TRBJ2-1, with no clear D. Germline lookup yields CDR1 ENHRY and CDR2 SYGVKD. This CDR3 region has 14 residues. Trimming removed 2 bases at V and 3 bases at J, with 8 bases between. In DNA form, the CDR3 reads TGTGCCATCAGTGAGATCCCTGGCTACAATGAGCAGTTCTTC. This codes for CAISEIPGYNEQFF.

The CDR3 DNA reads as TGTGCCAGCAGCTTAGTCACCCAGGGGTATGGCTACACCTTC. The encoded protein is CASSLVTQGYGYTF. The V call is TRBV7-2, the J call TRBJ1-2; a weak D match, TRBD1 (6 bases). Germline assignment: CDR1 SGHTA and CDR2 FQGNSA. V was pared by 1 base and J by 5 bases, with 11 bases between. The CDR3 consists of 14 residues. The entire variable domain, with the rest obtained from reference TRBV7-2 and TRBJ1-2, is as follows: GAGVSQSPSNKVTEKGKDVELRCDPISGHTALYWYRQSLGQGLEFLIYFQGNSAPDKSGLPSDRFSAERTGGSVSTLTIQRTQQEDSAVYLCASSLVTQGYGYTFGSGTRLTVV.

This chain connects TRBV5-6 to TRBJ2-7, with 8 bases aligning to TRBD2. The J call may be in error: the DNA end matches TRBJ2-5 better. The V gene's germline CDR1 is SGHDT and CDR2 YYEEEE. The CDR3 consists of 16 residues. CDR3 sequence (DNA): TGTGCCAGCAGCTTGGGACCGGGAGGGGTGCAAGAGACCCAGTACTTC. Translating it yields CASSLGPGGVQETQYF.

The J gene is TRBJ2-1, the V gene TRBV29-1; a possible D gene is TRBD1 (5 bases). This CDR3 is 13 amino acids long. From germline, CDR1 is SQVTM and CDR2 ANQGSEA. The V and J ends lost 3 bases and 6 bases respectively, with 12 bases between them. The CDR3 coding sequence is TGCAGCGTTGATCCGGCAGGGATCAATGAGCAGTTCTTC. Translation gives CSVDPAGINEQFF.

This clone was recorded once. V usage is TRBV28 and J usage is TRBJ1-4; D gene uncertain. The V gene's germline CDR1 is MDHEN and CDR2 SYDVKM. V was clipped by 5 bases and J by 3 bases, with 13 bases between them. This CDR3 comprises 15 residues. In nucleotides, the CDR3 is TGTGCCAGCAGTGAACAGCCGGCGCCTAATGAAAAACTGTTTTTT. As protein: CASSEQPAPNEKLFF. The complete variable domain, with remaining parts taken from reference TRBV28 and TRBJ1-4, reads DVKVTQSSRYLVKRTGEKVFLECVQDMDHENMFWYRQDPGLGLRLIYFSYDVKMKEKGDIPEGYSVSREKKERFSLILESASTNQTSMYLCASSEQPAPNEKLFFGSGTQLSVL.

CDR3 nucleotides: TGTGCCAGTAGTATACAGGGGTTTGGGCAGTTCTTC. Its protein is CASSIQGFGQFF. The J gene is TRBJ2-1, the V gene TRBV19, with a possible D match to TRBD1 (6 bases). The germline V gene has CDR1 LNHDA and CDR2 SQIVND (reference sequence). Trimming removed 2 bases from V and 12 bases from J, with 11 bases in between. The CDR3 runs 12 residues.

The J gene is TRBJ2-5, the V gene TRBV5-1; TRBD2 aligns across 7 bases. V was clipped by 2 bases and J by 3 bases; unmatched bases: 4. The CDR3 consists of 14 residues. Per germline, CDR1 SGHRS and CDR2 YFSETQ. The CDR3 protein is CASSFSGLEETQYF. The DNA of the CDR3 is TGCGCCAGCAGCTTTAGCGGGTTGGAAGAGACCCAGTACTTC.

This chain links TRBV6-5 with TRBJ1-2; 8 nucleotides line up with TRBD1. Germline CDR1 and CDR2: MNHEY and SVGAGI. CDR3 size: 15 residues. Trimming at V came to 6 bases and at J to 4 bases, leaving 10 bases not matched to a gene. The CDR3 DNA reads TGTGCCAGCAGGCTAACTCAGGGGGCCGTCTATGGCTACACCTTC. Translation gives CASRLTQGAVYGYTF.

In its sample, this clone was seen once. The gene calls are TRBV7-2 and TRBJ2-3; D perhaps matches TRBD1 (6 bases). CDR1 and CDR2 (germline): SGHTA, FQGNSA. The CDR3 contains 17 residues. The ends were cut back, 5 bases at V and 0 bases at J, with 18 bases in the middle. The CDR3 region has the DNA TGTGCCAGCAGCAGAGGACAGTTAGTGACCAGCACAGATACGCAGTATTTT. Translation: CASSRGQLVTSTDTQYF.

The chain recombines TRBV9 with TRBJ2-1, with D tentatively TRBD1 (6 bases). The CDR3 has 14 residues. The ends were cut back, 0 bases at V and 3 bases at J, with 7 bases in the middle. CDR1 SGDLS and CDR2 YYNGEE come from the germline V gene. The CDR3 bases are TGTGCCAGCAGCGTAGGGACAGACTACAATGAGCAGTTCTTC. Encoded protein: CASSVGTDYNEQFF.

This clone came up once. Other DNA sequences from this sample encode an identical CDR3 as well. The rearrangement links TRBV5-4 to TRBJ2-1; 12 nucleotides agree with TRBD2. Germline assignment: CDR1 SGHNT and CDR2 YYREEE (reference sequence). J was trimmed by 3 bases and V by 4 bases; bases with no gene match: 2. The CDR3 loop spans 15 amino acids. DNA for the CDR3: TGTGCCAGCAGCGCGACTAGCGGGAGCTACAATGAGCAGTTCTTC. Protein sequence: CASSATSGSYNEQFF.

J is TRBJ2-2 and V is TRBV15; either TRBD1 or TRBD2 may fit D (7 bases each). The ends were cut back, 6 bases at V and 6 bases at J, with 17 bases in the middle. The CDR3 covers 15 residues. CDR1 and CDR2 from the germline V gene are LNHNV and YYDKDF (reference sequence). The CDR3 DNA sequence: TGTGCCACCAGAGCCCCAGGGGGGGTGTCCGGGGAGCTGTTTTTT. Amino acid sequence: CATRAPGGVSGELFF.

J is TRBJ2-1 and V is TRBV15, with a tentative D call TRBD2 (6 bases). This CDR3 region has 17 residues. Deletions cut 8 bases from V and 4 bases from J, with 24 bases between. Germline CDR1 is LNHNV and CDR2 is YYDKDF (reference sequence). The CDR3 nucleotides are TGTGCCACCCACTCTGGGGGGTTATTCCTAACTTACAATGAGCAGTTCTTC. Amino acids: CATHSGGLFLTYNEQFF.

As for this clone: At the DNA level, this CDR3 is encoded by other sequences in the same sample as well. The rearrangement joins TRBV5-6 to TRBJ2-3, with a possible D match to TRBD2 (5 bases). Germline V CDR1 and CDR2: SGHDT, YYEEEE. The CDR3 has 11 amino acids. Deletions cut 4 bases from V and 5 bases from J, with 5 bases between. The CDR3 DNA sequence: TGTGCCAGCAGCCGGGAAGATACGCAGTATTTT. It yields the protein CASSREDTQYF.

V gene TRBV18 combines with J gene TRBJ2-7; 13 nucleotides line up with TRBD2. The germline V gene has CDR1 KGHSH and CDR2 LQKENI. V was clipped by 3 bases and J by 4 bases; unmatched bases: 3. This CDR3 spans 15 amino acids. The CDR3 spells CASSPGTSGKYEQYF. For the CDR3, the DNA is TGTGCCAGCTCACCCGGGACTAGCGGGAAATACGAGCAGTACTTC.

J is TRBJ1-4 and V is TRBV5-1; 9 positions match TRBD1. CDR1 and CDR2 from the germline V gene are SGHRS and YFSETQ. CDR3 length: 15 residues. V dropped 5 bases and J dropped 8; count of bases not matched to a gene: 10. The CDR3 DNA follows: TGCGCCAGCAGTTTGACAGGGGGGTCTCCAGAAAAACTGTTTTTT. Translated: CASSLTGGSPEKLFF.

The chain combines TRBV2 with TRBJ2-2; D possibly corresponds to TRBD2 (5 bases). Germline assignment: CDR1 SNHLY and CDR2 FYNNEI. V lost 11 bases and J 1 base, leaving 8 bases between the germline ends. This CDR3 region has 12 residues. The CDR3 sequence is CAGGLNTGELFF. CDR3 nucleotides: TGTGCCGGAGGACTGAACACCGGGGAGCTGTTTTTT.

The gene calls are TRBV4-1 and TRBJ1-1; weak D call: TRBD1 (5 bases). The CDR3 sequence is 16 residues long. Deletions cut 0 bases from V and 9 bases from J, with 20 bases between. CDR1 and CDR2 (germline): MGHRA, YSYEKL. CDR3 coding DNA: TGCGCCAGCAGCCAAGATCCGGTGGGGGATCCCCGGAAAGCTTTCTTT. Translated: CASSQDPVGDPRKAFF.

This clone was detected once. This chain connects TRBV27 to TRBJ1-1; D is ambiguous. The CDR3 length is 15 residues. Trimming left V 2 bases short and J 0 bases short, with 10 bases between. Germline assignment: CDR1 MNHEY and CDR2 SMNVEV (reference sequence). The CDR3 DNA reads TGTGCCAGCAGTTTAAACCCAGGAGTGAACACTGAAGCTTTCTTT. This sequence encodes CASSLNPGVNTEAFF.

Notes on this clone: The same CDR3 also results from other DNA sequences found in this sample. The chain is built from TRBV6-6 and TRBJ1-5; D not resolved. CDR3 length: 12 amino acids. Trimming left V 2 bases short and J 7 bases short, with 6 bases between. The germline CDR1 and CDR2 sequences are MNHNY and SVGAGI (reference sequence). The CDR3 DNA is TGTGCCAGCAGTTACGAACGACAGCCCCAGCATTTT. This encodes CASSYERQPQHF.

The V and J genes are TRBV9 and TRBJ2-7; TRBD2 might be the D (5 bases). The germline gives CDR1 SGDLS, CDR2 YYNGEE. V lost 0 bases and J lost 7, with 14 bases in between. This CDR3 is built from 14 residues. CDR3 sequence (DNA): TGTGCCAGCAGCGTAGGCCCCCCTCCGGGAGAGCAGTACTTC. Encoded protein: CASSVGPPPGEQYF.

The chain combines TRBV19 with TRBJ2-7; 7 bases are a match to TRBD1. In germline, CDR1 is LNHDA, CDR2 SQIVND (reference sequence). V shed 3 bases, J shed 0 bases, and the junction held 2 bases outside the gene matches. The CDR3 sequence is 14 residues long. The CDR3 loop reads CASSMDRSSYEQYF. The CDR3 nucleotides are TGTGCCAGTAGTATGGACAGGAGCTCCTACGAGCAGTACTTC.

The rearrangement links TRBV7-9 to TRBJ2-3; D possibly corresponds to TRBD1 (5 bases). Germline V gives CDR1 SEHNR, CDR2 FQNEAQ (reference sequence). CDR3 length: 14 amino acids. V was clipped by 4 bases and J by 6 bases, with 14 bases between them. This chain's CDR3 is CASSSQGYSDTQYF. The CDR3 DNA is TGTGCCAGCAGCTCTCAGGGTTACTCGGATACGCAGTATTTT.

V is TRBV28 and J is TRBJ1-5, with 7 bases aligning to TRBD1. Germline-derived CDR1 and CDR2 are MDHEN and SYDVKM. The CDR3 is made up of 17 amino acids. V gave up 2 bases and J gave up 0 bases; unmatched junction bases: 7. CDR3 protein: CASSLPTGVNSNQPQHF. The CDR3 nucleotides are TGTGCCAGCAGTTTACCCACAGGGGTCAATAGCAATCAGCCCCAGCATTTT.

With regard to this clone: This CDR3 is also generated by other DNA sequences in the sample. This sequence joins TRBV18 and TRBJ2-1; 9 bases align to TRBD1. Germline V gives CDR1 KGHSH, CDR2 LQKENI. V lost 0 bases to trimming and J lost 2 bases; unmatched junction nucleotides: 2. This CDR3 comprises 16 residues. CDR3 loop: CASSPPGQGPYNEQFF. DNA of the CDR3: TGTGCCAGCTCACCACCCGGACAGGGGCCCTACAATGAGCAGTTCTTC. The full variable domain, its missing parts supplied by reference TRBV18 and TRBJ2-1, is NAGVMQNPRHLVRRRGQEARLRCSPMKGHSHVYWYRQLPEEGLKFMVYLQKENIIDESGMPKERFSAEFPKEGPSILRIQQVVRGDSAAYFCASSPPGQGPYNEQFFGPGTRLTVL.

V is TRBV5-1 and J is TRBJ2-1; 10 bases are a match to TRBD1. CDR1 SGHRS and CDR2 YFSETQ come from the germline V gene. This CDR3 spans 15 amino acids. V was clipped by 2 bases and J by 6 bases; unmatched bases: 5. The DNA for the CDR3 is TGCGCCAGCAGCTTTATGACAGGGGGCATCAATGAGCAGTTCTTC. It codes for CASSFMTGGINEQFF.

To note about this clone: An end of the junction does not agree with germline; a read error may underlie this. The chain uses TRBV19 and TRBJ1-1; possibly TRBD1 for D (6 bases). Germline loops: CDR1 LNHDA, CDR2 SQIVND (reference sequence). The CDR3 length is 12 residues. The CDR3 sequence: CASRRNREEVFF. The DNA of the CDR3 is TGTGCCAGTAGGAGGAACAGGGAGGAAGTTTTCTTT.

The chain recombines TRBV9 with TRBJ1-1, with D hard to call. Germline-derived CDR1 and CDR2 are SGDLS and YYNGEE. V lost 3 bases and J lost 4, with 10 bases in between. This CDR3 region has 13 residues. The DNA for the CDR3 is TGTGCCAGCAGCGCCGCGGAGGGCACTGAAGCTTTCTTT. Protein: CASSAAEGTEAFF.